This TCR beta chain was retrieved from a study of OX40 agonist ivuxolimab in advanced cancers. Between the trimmed V and J ends, which lost 5 bases and 4 bases, there was a span of 9 bases. CDR1 and CDR2 from the germline V gene are SGHAT and FQNNGV. The CDR3 extends over 12 amino acids. Clones were sequenced by immunoSEQ multiplex PCR, and TCRdb holds only the in-frame ones, with some missing. The table lists 50,000 to 75,000 clones, around 79% of them singletons. Sample: CD4+ or CD8+ T cells sorted from blood, taken in a trial of the OX40 agonist ivuxolimab. The chain recombines TRBV11-2 with TRBJ2-7; the D gene is possibly TRBD1 (6 bases). This sequence originates from an adult with an advanced solid tumor such as melanoma, head and neck, liver or kidney cancer. CDR3 region: CASSPQGYEQYF. The CDR3 nucleotides are TGTGCCAGCAGCCCACAGGGATACGAGCAGTACTTC.